The entry that follows covers one T cell receptor beta chain sequence. Other nucleotide sequences in the sample specify the same CDR3. The sample comes from a study of blood T cell repertoires in COVID-19. The wider study: Sources were T cells, B-cell-depleted T cells, or PBMCs; the material itself was cDNA or gDNA.

Cohorts were assigned according to the clinical history that participants reported. Cohort 3 donors counted as recovered after two negative PCRs, clearance, or resolved symptoms. Original processing notes: Quantification of nucleated cells was approximated via reference gene primer amplification. Measured with immunoSEQ multiplex PCR; TCRdb has only the in-frame clones, and not every one. From that table come the V and J calls and clone size; the DNA was used to work out D and trimming. The sample has roughly 270,000 clones; roughly 85% are singletons. Per germline, CDR1 KGHSH and CDR2 LQKENI. Trimming took off 3 bases at V and 5 bases at J, with 11 bases between the two ends. CDR3 size: 14 residues.

The sample consisted of PBMCs or T cells enriched from blood (not recorded which). The chain has TRBV18 and TRBJ1-5; D possibly corresponds to TRBD1 (5 bases). This receptor was taken from a woman aged 45-65 years who had recovered from COVID-19. As DNA, the CDR3 is TGTGCCAGCTCACCTCTCGGAGGGGATCAGCCCCAGCATTTT. Amino acid sequence: CASSPLGGDQPQHF.